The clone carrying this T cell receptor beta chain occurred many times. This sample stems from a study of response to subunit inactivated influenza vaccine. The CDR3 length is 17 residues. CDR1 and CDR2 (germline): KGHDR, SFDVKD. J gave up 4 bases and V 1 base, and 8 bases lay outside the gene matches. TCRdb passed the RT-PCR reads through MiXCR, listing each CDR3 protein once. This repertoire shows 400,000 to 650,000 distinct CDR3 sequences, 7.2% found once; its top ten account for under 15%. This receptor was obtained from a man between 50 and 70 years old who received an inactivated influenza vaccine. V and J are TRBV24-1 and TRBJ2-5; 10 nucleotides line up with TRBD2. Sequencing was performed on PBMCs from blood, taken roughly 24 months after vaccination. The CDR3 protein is CATSDLVGLAGAETQYF. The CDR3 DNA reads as TGTGCCACCAGTGATTTAGTGGGGCTAGCGGGAGCAGAGACCCAGTACTTC.